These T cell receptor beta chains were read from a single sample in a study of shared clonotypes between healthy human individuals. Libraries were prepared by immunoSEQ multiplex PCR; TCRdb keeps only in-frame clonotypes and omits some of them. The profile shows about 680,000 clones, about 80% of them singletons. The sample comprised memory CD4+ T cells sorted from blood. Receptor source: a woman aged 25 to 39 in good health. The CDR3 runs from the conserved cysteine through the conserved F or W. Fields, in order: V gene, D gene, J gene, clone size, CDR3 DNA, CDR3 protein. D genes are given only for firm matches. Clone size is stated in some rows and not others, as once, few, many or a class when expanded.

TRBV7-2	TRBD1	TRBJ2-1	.	TGTGCCAGCAGCCCGGGACAGGCCCCCAATGAGCAGTTCTTC	CASSPGQAPNEQFF
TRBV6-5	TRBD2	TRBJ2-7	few	TGTGCCAGCAGTTACTCTGTTCTAGCGGGAGGCGAGCAGTACTTC	CASSYSVLAGGEQYF
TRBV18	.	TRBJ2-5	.	TGTGCCAGCTCACGCCAGGGAGGAGAGACCCAGTACTTC	CASSRQGGETQYF
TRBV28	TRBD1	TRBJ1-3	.	TGTGCCAGCAGTACGACAGGGGCCTTTGGAAACACCATATATTTT	CASSTTGAFGNTIYF
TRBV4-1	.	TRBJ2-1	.	TGCGCCAGCAGTCGCCACAATGAGCAGTTCTTC	CASSRHNEQFF
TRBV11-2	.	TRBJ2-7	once	TGTGCCAGCAGCTTAGGAGGGACGGGGATGCGGGAGCAGTACTTC	CASSLGGTGMREQYF
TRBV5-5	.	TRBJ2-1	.	TGTGCCAGCAGCCGGAGCGGAATTGGGTCCTACAATGAGCAGTTCTTC	CASSRSGIGSYNEQFF
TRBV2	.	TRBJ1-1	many	TGTGCCAGCACAGGGCCCGAAGGACCGAAGGACACTGAAGCTTTCTTT	CASTGPEGPKDTEAFF
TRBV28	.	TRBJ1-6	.	TGTGCCAGCAGCCGACCCCCTGGGTCACCCCTCCACTTT	CASSRPPGSPLHF
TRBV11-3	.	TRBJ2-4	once	TGTGCCAGCAGCTTCCCTCGAGGAGCGGCCATTCAGTACTTC	CASSFPRGAAIQYF
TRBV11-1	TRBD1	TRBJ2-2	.	TGTGCCAGCAGCCCGGACAGGGAAACCGGGGAGCTGTTTTTT	CASSPDRETGELFF
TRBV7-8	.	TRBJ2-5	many	TGTGCCAGCAGCCTGAACCTCGAGAGAGTGGAGACCCAGTACTTC	CASSLNLERVETQYF
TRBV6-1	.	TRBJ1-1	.	TGTGCCAGCAGTGAAAGGGCGAAGGGGCAAGTGAACACTGAAGCTTTCTTT	CASSERAKGQVNTEAFF
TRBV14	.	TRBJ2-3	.	TGTGCCAGCAGCCAAATTGGGAACACCATCACAGATACGCAGTATTTT	CASSQIGNTITDTQYF
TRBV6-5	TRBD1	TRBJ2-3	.	TGTGCCAGCAGTAACTCCGGGACAGTGAGGGTAGATACGCAGTATTTT	CASSNSGTVRVDTQYF
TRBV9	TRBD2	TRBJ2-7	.	TGTGCCAGCAGCGAAACTAGCGCGACCTCCTACGAGCAGTACTTC	CASSETSATSYEQYF
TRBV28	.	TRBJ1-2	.	TGTGCCAGCAGTTTGTCAGGGAACCGCTATGGCTACACCTTC	CASSLSGNRYGYTF
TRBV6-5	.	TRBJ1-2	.	TGTGCCAGCAGTTACGCTCAGACAGCTAACTATGGCTACACCTTC	CASSYAQTANYGYTF
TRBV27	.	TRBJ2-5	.	TGTGCCAGCAGTTTATGGGGGGCGGAGGAGACCCAGTACTTC	CASSLWGAEETQYF
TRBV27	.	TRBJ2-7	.	TGTGCCAGCAGACTAGGGCCCACAAAGGGGACCTACGAGCAGTACTTC	CASRLGPTKGTYEQYF
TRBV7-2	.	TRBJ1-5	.	TGTGCCAGCAGCTGGGACACGAATCAGCCCCAGCATTTT	CASSWDTNQPQHF
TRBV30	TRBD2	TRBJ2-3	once	TGTGCCTGGAGTGAAACTAGCGACCGCACAGATACGCAGTATTTT	CAWSETSDRTDTQYF
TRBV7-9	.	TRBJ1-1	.	TGTGCCAGCAGTGGGGCTGGGACCACTGAAGCTTTCTTT	CASSGAGTTEAFF
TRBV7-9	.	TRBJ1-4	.	TGTGCCAGCAGCTTTACAGGGCCTAATGAAAAACTGTTTTTT	CASSFTGPNEKLFF
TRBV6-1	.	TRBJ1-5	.	TGTGCCAGCAGTGAACGCAGGGGTCAGCCCCAGCATTTT	CASSERRGQPQHF
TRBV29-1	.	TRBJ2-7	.	TGCAGCGTTGAAGATCCAGACTCGGGGTCCTACGAGCAGTACTTC	CSVEDPDSGSYEQYF
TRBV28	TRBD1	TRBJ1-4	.	TGTGCCAGCAGTTACCGACAGGGCCGATTGGATGAAAAACTGTTTTTT	CASSYRQGRLDEKLFF
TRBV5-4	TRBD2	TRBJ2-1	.	TGTGCCAGCAGCTCGCGGAGAGCGGGAGATAATGAGCAGTTCTTC	CASSSRRAGDNEQFF
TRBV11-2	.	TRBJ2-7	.	TGTGCCAGCAGCTTAGATCCCACACCCTCCTACGAGCAGTACTTC	CASSLDPTPSYEQYF
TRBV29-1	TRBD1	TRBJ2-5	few	TGCAGCGCATCGGGACAGTCAGAGACCCAGTACTTC	CSASGQSETQYF
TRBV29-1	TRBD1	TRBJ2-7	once	TGCAGCGTTGCTGGACAGGATTCAACTCTCGGGCAGTACTTC	CSVAGQDSTLGQYF
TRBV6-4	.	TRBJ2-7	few	TGTGCCAGCACCGGGGCCTCCTACGAGCAGTACTTC	CASTGASYEQYF
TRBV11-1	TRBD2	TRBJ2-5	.	TGTGCCAGCAGCTTAACTAGCGGGGAGCAAGAGACCCAGTACTTC	CASSLTSGEQETQYF
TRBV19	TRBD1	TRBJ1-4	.	TGTGCCAGTAGTATCTCCGGGACAGAAGTGAGGAAACTGTTTTTT	CASSISGTEVRKLFF
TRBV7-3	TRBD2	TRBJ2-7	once	TGTGCCAGCAGCCTAACTAGCGGCTCCTCCTACGAGCAGTACTTC	CASSLTSGSSYEQYF
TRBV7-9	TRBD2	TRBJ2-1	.	TGTGCCAGCAGCTCCCCCAATCTAGCGGGATTTTACAATGAGCAGTTCTTC	CASSSPNLAGFYNEQFF
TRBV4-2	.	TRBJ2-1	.	TGTGCCAGCAGCCAGGCCGGGACGCGGAAGGTGGGTGAGCAGTTCTTC	CASSQAGTRKVGEQFF
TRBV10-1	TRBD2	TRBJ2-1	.	TGCGCCAGCAGTGAGGTTCGCTCAAGCGGGAGGGGGGATGAGCAGTTCTTC	CASSEVRSSGRGDEQFF
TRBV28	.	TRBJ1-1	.	TGTGCCAGCAGTCCGCATTCCGGGGGCACTGAAGCTTTCTTT	CASSPHSGGTEAFF
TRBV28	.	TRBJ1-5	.	TGTGCCAGCACCCGGATCGCCGAACAACCCCAGCATTTT	CASTRIAEQPQHF
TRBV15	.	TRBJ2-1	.	TGTGCCACCAGTATAACACGACGGGACAATGAGCAGTTCTTC	CATSITRRDNEQFF
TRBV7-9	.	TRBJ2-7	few	TGTGCCAGCAGCCGGTGGGAATCCTACGAGCAGTACTTC	CASSRWESYEQYF
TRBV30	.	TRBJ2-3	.	TGTGCCTGGAAATCCAGTGAGAGTACGCAGTATTTT	CAWKSSESTQYF
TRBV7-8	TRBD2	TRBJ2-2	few	TGTGCCAGCAGCTTAAGGACTAGCGGGAGTAGAACCGGGGAGCTGTTTTTT	CASSLRTSGSRTGELFF
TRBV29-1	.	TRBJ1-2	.	TGCAGCGTTGCCCACCGGGACGTTTATGGCTACACCTTC	CSVAHRDVYGYTF
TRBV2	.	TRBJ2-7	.	TGTGCCAGCAGTGGTGCGGTCGATCGCTCCTACGAGCAGTACTTC	CASSGAVDRSYEQYF
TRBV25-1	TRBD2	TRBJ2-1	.	TGTGCCAGCAGTGAACGGGGTAGCGGGAGATACAATGAGCAGTTCTTC	CASSERGSGRYNEQFF
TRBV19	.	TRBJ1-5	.	TGTGCCAGTAGTAGGGTCCCGAATCAGCCCCAGCATTTT	CASSRVPNQPQHF
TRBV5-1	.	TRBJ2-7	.	TGCGCCAGCAGCTTGGTATCGGGGGTCGAGCAGTACTTC	CASSLVSGVEQYF
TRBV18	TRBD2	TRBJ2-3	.	TGTGCCAGCTCACCACCGGTCATGAGCGGGAGAACAGATACGCAGTATTTT	CASSPPVMSGRTDTQYF